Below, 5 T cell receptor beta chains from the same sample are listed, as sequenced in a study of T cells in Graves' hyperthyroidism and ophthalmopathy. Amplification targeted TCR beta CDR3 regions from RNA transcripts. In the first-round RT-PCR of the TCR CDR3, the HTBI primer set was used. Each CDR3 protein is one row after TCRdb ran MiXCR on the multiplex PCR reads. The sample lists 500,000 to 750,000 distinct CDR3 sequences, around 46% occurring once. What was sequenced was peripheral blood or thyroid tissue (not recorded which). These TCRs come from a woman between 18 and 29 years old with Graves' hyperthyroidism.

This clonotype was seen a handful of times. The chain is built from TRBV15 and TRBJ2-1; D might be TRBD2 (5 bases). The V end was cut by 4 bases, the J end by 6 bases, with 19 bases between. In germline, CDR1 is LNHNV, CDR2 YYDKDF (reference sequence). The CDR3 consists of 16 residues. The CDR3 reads CATSTRLSFPGNEQFF. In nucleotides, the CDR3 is TGTGCCACCAGCACCCGACTAAGTTTTCCAGGCAATGAGCAGTTCTTC.

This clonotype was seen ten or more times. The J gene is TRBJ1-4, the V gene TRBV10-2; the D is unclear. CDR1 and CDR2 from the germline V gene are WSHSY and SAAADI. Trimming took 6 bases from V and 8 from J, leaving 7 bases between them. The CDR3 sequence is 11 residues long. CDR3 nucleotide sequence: TGCGCCAGCAGCCCGGGGGAAAAACTGTTTTTT. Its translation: CASSPGEKLFF.

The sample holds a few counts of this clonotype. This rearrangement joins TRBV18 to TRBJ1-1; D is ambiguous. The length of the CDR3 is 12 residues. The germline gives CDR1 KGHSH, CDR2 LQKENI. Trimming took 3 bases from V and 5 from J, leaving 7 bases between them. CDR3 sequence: CASSPVDTEAFF. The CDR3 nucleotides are TGTGCCAGCTCACCGGTCGATACTGAAGCTTTCTTT.

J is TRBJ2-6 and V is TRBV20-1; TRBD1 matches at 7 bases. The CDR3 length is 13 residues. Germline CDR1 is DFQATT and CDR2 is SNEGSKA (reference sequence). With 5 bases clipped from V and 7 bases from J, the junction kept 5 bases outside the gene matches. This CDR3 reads CSARRQGANVLTF. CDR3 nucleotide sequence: TGCAGTGCTCGCCGACAGGGAGCCAACGTCCTGACTTTC.

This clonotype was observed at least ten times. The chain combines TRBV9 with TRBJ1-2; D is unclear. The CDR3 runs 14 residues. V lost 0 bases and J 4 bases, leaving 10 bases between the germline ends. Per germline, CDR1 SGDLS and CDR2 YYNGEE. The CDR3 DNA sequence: TGTGCCAGCAGCGTAGCGTCGGGGAGCTATGGCTACACCTTC. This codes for CASSVASGSYGYTF.